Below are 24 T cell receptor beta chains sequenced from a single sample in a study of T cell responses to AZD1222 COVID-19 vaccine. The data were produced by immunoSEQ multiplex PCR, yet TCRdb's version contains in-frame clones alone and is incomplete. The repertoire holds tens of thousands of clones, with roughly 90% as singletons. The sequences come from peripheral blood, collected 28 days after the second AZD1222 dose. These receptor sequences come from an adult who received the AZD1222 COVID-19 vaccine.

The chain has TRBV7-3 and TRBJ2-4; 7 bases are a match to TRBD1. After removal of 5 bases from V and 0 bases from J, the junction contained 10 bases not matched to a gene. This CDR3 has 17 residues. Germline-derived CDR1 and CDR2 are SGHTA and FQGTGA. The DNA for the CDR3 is TGTGCCAGCAGCCCCCGGGACAGTGAGCTAGCCAAAAACATTCAGTACTTC. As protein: CASSPRDSELAKNIQYF.

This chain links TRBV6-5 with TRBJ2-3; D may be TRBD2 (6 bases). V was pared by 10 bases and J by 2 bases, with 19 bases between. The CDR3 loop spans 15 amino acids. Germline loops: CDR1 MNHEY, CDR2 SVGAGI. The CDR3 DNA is TGTGCCACAGAGCGGGCGGGTGTGGTCACAGATACGCAGTATTTT. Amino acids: CATERAGVVTDTQYF.

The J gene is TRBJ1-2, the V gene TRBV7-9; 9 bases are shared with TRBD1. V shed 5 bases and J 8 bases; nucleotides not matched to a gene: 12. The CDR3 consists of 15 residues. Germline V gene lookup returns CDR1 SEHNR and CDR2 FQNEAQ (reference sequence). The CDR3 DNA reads TGTGCCAGCAGCCTCTTGGACAGGGGAGTGTCGGGCTACACCTTC. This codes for CASSLLDRGVSGYTF.

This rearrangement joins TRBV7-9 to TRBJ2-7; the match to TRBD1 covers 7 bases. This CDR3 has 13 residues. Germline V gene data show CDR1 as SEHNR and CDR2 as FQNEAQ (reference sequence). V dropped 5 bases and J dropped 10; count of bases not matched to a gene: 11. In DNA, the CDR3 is TGTGCCAGCAGCCAAAATCGACAGGGCGGACAGTACTTC. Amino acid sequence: CASSQNRQGGQYF.

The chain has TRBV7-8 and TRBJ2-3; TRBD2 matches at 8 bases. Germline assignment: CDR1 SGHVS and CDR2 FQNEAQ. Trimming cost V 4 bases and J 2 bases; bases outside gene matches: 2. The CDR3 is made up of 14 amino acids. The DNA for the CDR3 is TGTGCCAGCAGCTACGGGGGGGCCACAGATACGCAGTATTTT. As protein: CASSYGGATDTQYF.

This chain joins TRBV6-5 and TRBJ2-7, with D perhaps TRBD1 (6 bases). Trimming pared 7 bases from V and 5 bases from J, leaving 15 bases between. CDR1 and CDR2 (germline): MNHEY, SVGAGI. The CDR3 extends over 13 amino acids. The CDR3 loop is CASTGAGENEQYF. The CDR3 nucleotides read TGTGCCAGCACTGGGGCAGGGGAGAACGAGCAGTACTTC.

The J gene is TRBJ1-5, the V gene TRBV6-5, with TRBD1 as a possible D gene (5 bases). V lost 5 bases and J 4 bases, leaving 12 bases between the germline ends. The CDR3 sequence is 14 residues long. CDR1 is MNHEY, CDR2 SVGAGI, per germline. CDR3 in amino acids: CASSPGLGNQPQHF. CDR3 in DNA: TGTGCCAGCAGTCCAGGGTTAGGGAATCAGCCCCAGCATTTT.

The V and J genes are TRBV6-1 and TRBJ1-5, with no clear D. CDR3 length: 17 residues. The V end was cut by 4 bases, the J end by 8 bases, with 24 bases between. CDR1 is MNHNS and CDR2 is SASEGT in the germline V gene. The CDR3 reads CASSGERGQDPLKPQHF. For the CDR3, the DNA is TGTGCCAGCAGTGGAGAAAGAGGGCAGGACCCCTTGAAGCCCCAGCATTTT.

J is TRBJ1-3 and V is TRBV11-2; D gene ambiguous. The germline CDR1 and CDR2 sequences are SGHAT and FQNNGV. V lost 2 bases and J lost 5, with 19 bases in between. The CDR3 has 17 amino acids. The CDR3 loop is CASSLLRTRAGRNTIYF. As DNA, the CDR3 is TGTGCCAGCAGCTTATTACGGACCCGGGCAGGTCGAAACACCATATATTTT.

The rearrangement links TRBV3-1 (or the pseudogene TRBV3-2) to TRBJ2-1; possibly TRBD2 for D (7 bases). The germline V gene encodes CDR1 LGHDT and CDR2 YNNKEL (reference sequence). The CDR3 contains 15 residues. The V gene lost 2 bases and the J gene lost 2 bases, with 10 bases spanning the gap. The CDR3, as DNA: TGTGCCAGCAGCCAATGGGGGGGGCCCTACAATGAGCAGTTCTTC. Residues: CASSQWGGPYNEQFF.

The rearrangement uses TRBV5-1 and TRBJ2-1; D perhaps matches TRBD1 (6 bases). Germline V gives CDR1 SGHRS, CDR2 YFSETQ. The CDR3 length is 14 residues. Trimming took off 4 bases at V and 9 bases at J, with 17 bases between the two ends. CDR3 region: CASSADRASSEQFF. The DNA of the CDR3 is TGCGCCAGCAGCGCGGACAGAGCCAGTAGTGAGCAGTTCTTC.

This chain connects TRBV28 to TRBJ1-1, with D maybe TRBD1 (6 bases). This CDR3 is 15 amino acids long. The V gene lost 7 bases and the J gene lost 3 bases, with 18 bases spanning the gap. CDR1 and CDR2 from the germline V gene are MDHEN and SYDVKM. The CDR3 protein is CASKQGLTRDTEAFF. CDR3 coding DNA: TGTGCCAGCAAACAGGGACTCACGAGGGACACTGAAGCTTTCTTT.

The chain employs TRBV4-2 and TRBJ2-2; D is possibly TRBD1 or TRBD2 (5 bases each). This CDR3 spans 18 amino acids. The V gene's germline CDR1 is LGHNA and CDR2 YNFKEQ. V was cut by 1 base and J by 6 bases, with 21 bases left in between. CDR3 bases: TGTGCCAGCAGCCAAGGGGTCGGGGCTCGGGGTGTGGCCGGGGAGCTGTTTTTT. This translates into CASSQGVGARGVAGELFF.

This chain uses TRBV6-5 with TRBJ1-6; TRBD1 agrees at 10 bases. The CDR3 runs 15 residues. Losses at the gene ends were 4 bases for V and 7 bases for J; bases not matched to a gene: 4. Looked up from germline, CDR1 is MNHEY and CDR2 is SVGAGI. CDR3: CASSSPGQGNSPLHF. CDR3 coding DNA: TGTGCCAGCAGTTCACCGGGACAGGGGAATTCACCCCTCCACTTT.

CDR3 nucleotide sequence: TGCGCCAGCAGCCAAGATTCTTCCAGGAGAGTTTACGAGCAGTACTTC. Encoded protein: CASSQDSSRRVYEQYF. The rearrangement links TRBV4-3 to TRBJ2-7, with D hard to call. CDR3 length: 16 amino acids. Trimming took 0 bases from V and 4 from J, leaving 16 bases between them. Per germline, CDR1 LGHNA and CDR2 YSLEER.

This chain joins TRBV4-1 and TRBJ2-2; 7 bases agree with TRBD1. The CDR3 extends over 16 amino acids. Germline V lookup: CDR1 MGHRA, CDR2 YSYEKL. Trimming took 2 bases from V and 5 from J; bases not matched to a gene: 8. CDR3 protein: CASSQPRQGETGELFF. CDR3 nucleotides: TGCGCCAGCAGCCAACCAAGACAGGGTGAAACCGGGGAGCTGTTTTTT.

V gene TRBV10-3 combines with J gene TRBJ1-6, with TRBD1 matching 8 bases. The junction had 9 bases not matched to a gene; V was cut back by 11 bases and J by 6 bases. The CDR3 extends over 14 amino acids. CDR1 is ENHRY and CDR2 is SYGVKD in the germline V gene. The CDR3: CAASEGQVNSPLHF. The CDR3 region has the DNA TGTGCCGCCTCGGAGGGACAGGTTAATTCACCCCTCCACTTT.

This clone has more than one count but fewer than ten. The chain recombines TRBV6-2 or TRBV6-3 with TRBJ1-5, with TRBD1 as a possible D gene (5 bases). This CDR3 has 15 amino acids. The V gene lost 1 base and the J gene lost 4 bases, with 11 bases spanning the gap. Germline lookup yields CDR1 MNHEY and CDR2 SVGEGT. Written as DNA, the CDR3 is TGTGCCAGCAGTTACTTTTGGGGGAATAATCAGCCCCAGCATTTT. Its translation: CASSYFWGNNQPQHF.

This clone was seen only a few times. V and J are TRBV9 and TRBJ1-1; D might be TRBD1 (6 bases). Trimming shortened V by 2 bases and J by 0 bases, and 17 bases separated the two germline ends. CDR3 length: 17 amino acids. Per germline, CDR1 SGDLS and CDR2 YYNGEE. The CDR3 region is CASSVGLGGRLNTEAFF. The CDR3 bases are TGTGCCAGCAGCGTGGGGCTCGGGGGCAGATTGAACACTGAAGCTTTCTTT.

The CDR3 spells CASSREGQANRETQYF. As DNA, the CDR3 is TGTGCCAGCAGCCGTGAGGGACAGGCCAATCGGGAGACCCAGTACTTC. The V call is TRBV3-1 (or the pseudogene TRBV3-2), the J call TRBJ2-5; TRBD1 matches at 8 bases. This CDR3 has 16 residues. CDR1 is LGHDT and CDR2 is YNNKEL in the germline V gene (reference sequence). Trimming removed 4 bases from V and 5 bases from J; junction bases left unmatched: 12.

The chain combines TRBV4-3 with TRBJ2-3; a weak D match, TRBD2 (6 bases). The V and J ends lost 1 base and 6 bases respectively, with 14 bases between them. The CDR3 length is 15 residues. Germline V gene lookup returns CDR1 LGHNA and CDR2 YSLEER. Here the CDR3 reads CASSQGSGRADTQYF. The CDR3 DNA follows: TGCGCCAGCAGCCAAGGATCCGGGAGAGCTGATACGCAGTATTTT.

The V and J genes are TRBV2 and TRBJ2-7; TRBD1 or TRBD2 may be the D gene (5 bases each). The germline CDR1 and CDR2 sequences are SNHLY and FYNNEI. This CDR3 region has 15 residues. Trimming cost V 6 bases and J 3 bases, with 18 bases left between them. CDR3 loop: CASRDPGRINYEQYF. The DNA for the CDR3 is TGTGCCAGCAGGGATCCGGGACGGATTAACTACGAGCAGTACTTC.

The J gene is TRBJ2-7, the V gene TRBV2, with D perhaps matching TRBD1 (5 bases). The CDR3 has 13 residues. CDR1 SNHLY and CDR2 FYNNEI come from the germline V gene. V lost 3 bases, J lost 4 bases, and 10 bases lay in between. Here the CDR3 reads CASSDSQVYEQYF. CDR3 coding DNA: TGTGCCAGCAGTGATTCACAGGTGTACGAGCAGTACTTC.

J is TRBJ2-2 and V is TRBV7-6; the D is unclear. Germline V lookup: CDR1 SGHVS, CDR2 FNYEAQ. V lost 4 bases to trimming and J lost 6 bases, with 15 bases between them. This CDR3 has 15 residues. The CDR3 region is CASSSLAGLAGELFF. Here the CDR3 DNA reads TGTGCCAGCAGCTCATTGGCAGGATTGGCCGGGGAGCTGTTTTTT.